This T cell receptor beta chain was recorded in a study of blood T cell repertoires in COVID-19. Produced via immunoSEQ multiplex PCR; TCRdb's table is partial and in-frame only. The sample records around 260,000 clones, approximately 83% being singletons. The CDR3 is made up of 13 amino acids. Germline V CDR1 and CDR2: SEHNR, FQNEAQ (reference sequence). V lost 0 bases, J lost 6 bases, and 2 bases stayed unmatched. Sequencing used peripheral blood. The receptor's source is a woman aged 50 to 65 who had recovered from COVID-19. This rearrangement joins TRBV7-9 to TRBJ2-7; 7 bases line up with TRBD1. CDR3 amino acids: CASSLARGSEQYF. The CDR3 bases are TGTGCCAGCAGCTTAGCCAGGGGGTCCGAGCAGTACTTC.